Presented here are 26 T cell receptor beta chains from one specimen sequenced in a study of blood T cell repertoires in COVID-19. Assay: immunoSEQ multiplex PCR; the TCRdb copy retains only in-frame clones and omits some. The sample carries roughly 120,000 clones, 70% to 85% recorded once. Material: peripheral blood. Source of these receptors: a man aged 65 to 79 with active or convalescent COVID-19.

The J gene is TRBJ1-1, the V gene TRBV11-3, with D possibly matching TRBD1 (5 bases). The germline V gene has CDR1 SGHNT and CDR2 YENEEA. The V end lost 1 base, the J end lost 4 bases, and 10 bases lay between the germline ends. The CDR3 sequence is 14 residues long. CDR3 nucleotide sequence: TGTGCCAGCAGCTTAGTGGGGCTGGGCACTGAAGCTTTCTTT. It encodes CASSLVGLGTEAFF.

The chain is built from TRBV5-4 and TRBJ1-2; D unresolved. Trimming pared 0 bases from V and 0 bases from J, leaving 9 bases between. The germline gives CDR1 SGHNT, CDR2 YYREEE (reference sequence). The CDR3 spans 15 residues. The CDR3 protein is CASSLGGEANYGYTF. The CDR3 DNA sequence: TGTGCCAGCAGCTTGGGGGGAGAAGCTAACTATGGCTACACCTTC. The full variable domain, in which reference TRBV5-4 and TRBJ1-2 provide the parts outside the CDR3, is ETGVTQSPTHLIKTRGQQVTLRCSSQSGHNTVSWYQQALGQGPQFIFQYYREEENGRGNFPPRFSGLQFPNYSSELNVNALELDDSALYLCASSLGGEANYGYTFGSGTRLTVV.

The chain combines TRBV5-4 with TRBJ2-5, with TRBD1 matching 7 bases. CDR3 length: 13 amino acids. Trimming took 4 bases from V and 5 from J; bases not matched to a gene: 5. In germline, CDR1 is SGHNT, CDR2 YYREEE (reference sequence). The CDR3 reads CASSPRGRETQYF. Written as DNA, the CDR3 is TGTGCCAGCAGCCCGAGGGGGCGGGAGACCCAGTACTTC.

The chain is built from TRBV19 and TRBJ1-2; 10 positions agree with TRBD1. With 10 bases clipped from V and 3 bases from J, the junction kept 5 bases outside the gene matches. The CDR3 has 13 residues. Germline CDR1 reads LNHDA; CDR2 reads SQIVND (reference sequence). Written as DNA, the CDR3 is TGTGCCACCAAAGGGACAGGGGACTATGGCTACACCTTC. Protein: CATKGTGDYGYTF.

The chain carries TRBV5-1 and TRBJ2-3; 9 bases map to TRBD2. The CDR3 is 16 residues long. Germline V gene sequence: CDR1 SGHRS, CDR2 YFSETQ. With 0 bases clipped from V and 6 bases from J, the junction kept 8 bases outside the gene matches. CDR3 nucleotide sequence: TGCGCCAGCAGCTTGGAGGTGACTAGCGGAGCGGATACGCAGTATTTT. This codes for CASSLEVTSGADTQYF.

The chain has TRBV6-5 and TRBJ1-1, with 10 bases identical to TRBD1. CDR1 MNHEY and CDR2 SVGAGI come from the germline V gene. V dropped 6 bases and J dropped 5; count of bases not matched to a gene: 6. The CDR3 has 14 residues. The CDR3 DNA reads as TGTGCCAGCAGAATTGGACAGGGGGGGACTGAAGCTTTCTTT. It is translated as CASRIGQGGTEAFF.

The chain is built from TRBV29-1 and TRBJ2-7; 7 bases are a match to TRBD2. Germline CDR1 SQVTM, CDR2 ANQGSEA. The CDR3 covers 12 residues. The V and J ends lost 6 bases and 4 bases, in that order; junction bases with no gene match: 6. CDR3 protein: CSVGGTAYEQYF. As DNA, the CDR3 is TGCAGCGTGGGGGGGACGGCTTACGAGCAGTACTTC.

The chain combines TRBV6-5 with TRBJ2-7; TRBD1 is a possible D gene (5 bases). CDR1 and CDR2 from the germline V gene are MNHEY and SVGAGI. The CDR3 is 14 amino acids. Trimming took off 2 bases at V and 5 bases at J, with 13 bases between the two ends. CDR3 nucleotides: TGTGCCAGCAGTTACCGCCAGGGTTCCAACGAGCAGTACTTC. Amino acids: CASSYRQGSNEQYF.

The chain uses TRBV18 and TRBJ1-1; D is perhaps TRBD1 (5 bases). From germline, CDR1 is KGHSH and CDR2 LQKENI. CDR3 length: 12 amino acids. Trimming pared 3 bases from V and 10 bases from J, leaving 12 bases between. The DNA for the CDR3 is TGTGCCAGCTCACCCGTGGGGGAGGGAGCTTTCTTT. Translation: CASSPVGEGAFF.

The chain has TRBV5-1 and TRBJ1-3; maybe TRBD1 (6 bases). CDR3 size: 15 residues. Germline lookup yields CDR1 SGHRS and CDR2 YFSETQ. Between the trimmed V and J ends, which lost 0 bases and 4 bases, there was a span of 11 bases. DNA for the CDR3: TGCGCCAGCAGCTTGGCTAGGGGGGGCGGAAACACCATATATTTT. The encoded protein is CASSLARGGGNTIYF.

Points on this clone: The germline gene is not matched at one end of the junction; a read error may be the cause. The chain has TRBV5-1 and TRBJ2-7; D gene ambiguous. This CDR3 comprises 13 residues. Germline CDR1 is SGHRS and CDR2 is YFSETQ. CDR3 amino acids: CANSLRGNYEQYF. The CDR3 nucleotides are TGCGCCAACAGCTTAAGAGGAAACTACGAGCAGTACTTC. Together with reference TRBV5-1 and TRBJ2-7, the CDR3 gives the full variable domain: KAGVTQTPRYLIKTRGQQVTLSCSPISGHRSVSWYQQTPGQGLQFLFEYFSETQRNKGNFPGRFSGRQFSNSRSEMNVSTLELGDSALYLCANSLRGNYEQYFGPGTRLTVT.

The gene calls are TRBV7-9 and TRBJ1-1; TRBD1 is a possible D gene (6 bases). V lost 5 bases and J 1 base, leaving 8 bases between the germline ends. Germline assignment: CDR1 SEHNR and CDR2 FQNEAQ (reference sequence). The CDR3 length is 13 residues. The CDR3, as DNA: TGTGCCAGCAGCGAGACAGGGAACACTGAAGCTTTCTTT. Translated, it gives CASSETGNTEAFF.

This clone was detected a few times. This chain uses TRBV28 with TRBJ1-4; D may be TRBD1 (6 bases). Trimming left V 8 bases short and J 2 bases short, with 9 bases between. The germline V gene encodes CDR1 MDHEN and CDR2 SYDVKM. The CDR3 length is 13 residues. CDR3 DNA sequence: TGTGCCAGCCTGGACAGTACTAATGAAAAACTGTTTTTT. It encodes CASLDSTNEKLFF.

The rearrangement joins TRBV2 to TRBJ1-3; 8 positions agree with TRBD1. Trimming at V came to 9 bases and at J to 4 bases, leaving 5 bases not matched to a gene. The germline V gene encodes CDR1 SNHLY and CDR2 FYNNEI. CDR3 length: 13 amino acids. The CDR3 sequence is CASKQGDGNTIYF. In DNA, the CDR3 is TGTGCCAGTAAACAGGGGGACGGAAACACCATATATTTT.

The chain uses TRBV10-3 and TRBJ1-3; perhaps TRBD1 as D (6 bases). Trimming took 3 bases from V and 8 from J, leaving 8 bases between them. The length of the CDR3 is 12 residues. Germline V gene lookup returns CDR1 ENHRY and CDR2 SYGVKD. In DNA form, the CDR3 reads TGTGCCATCAGTGACAACAGGGACACCATATATTTT. Translating it yields CAISDNRDTIYF.

The chain employs TRBV5-1 and TRBJ2-4; 12 bases are a match to TRBD2. V was pared by 4 bases and J by 1 base, with 3 bases of the junction left unmatched. CDR1 is SGHRS, CDR2 YFSETQ, per germline. CDR3 length equals 16 residues. The CDR3 DNA reads as TGCGCCAGCAGCCCGGGACTAGCGGGCGCCAAAAACATTCAGTACTTC. Translated: CASSPGLAGAKNIQYF. Full variable domain (outside the CDR3, taken from reference TRBV5-1 and TRBJ2-4): KAGVTQTPRYLIKTRGQQVTLSCSPISGHRSVSWYQQTPGQGLQFLFEYFSETQRNKGNFPGRFSGRQFSNSRSEMNVSTLELGDSALYLCASSPGLAGAKNIQYFGAGTRLSVL.

The chain is built from TRBV9 and TRBJ1-2; 8 bases line up with TRBD1. The CDR3 is 14 residues long. Germline lookup yields CDR1 SGDLS and CDR2 YYNGEE. V gave up 1 base and J gave up 7 bases; unmatched junction bases: 6. In DNA form, the CDR3 reads TGTGCCAGCAGCGTATCCCAGGGGGCGGTTGGCTACACCTTC. This gives the protein CASSVSQGAVGYTF.

The gene calls are TRBV2 and TRBJ2-5; D is perhaps TRBD2 (5 bases). Germline CDR1 and CDR2: SNHLY and FYNNEI. V lost 3 bases and J 10 bases, leaving 9 bases between the germline ends. The CDR3 has 11 amino acids. CDR3 region: CASSDGGVQYF. In DNA, the CDR3 is TGTGCCAGCAGTGACGGAGGAGTCCAGTACTTC.

The chain employs TRBV30 and TRBJ1-2, with 9 positions matching TRBD1. Germline CDR1 is GTSNPN and CDR2 is SVGIG (reference sequence). This CDR3 has 13 residues. V was clipped by 2 bases and J by 6 bases; unmatched bases: 4. The CDR3 loop is CAWSQQGADGYTF. The CDR3 DNA reads TGTGCCTGGAGTCAACAGGGGGCAGATGGCTACACCTTC.

The chain is built from TRBV5-1 and TRBJ2-1; 14 bases match TRBD2. Germline loops: CDR1 SGHRS, CDR2 YFSETQ. The length of the CDR3 is 22 residues. V was clipped by 3 bases and J by 7 bases; unmatched bases: 24. CDR3 amino acids: CASSWRTSGRLSGRVHVNEQFF. The CDR3 nucleotides are TGCGCCAGCAGCTGGAGGACTAGCGGGAGGTTATCAGGCCGGGTTCATGTGAATGAGCAGTTCTTC.

The rearrangement joins TRBV10-3 to TRBJ1-1, with D possibly matching TRBD1 (5 bases). The CDR3 is made up of 13 amino acids. Germline V gene sequence: CDR1 ENHRY, CDR2 SYGVKD. Trimming removed 3 bases from V and 11 bases from J, with 16 bases in between. The CDR3 bases are TGTGCCATCAGTGATGGCCAGGGAAGTCTGGCTTTCTTT. This encodes CAISDGQGSLAFF.

V gene TRBV28 combines with J gene TRBJ1-5, with a tentative D call TRBD1 (6 bases). The CDR3 is 15 residues long. Germline loops: CDR1 MDHEN, CDR2 SYDVKM. V lost 4 bases and J 7 bases, leaving 17 bases between the germline ends. The CDR3 DNA follows: TGTGCCAGCAGTTCCCCCGGCCAGGGGATGCAGCCCCAGCATTTT. Amino acid sequence: CASSSPGQGMQPQHF. Looking up the rest from reference TRBV28 and TRBJ1-5 gives the full variable domain: DVKVTQSSRYLVKRTGEKVFLECVQDMDHENMFWYRQDPGLGLRLIYFSYDVKMKEKGDIPEGYSVSREKKERFSLILESASTNQTSMYLCASSSPGQGMQPQHFGDGTRLSIL.

This chain uses TRBV5-1 with TRBJ2-7; 10 bases agree with TRBD1. The length of the CDR3 is 14 residues. The V segment lost 4 bases and the J segment 6 bases; nucleotides outside the gene matches: 7. The germline V gene has CDR1 SGHRS and CDR2 YFSETQ. Written as DNA, the CDR3 is TGCGCCAGCAGCGCAAGACAGGGGGCATCCGAGCAGTACTTC. Its protein product is CASSARQGASEQYF.

The J gene is TRBJ1-2, the V gene TRBV12-5; 10 bases match TRBD1. The CDR3 extends over 14 amino acids. Germline V gene lookup returns CDR1 LGHNT and CDR2 FRNRAP. With 1 base clipped from V and 8 bases from J, the junction kept 4 bases outside the gene matches. The CDR3 reads CASGLGTGGAGYTF. The CDR3, as DNA: TGTGCTAGTGGTTTGGGGACAGGGGGGGCGGGCTACACCTTC.

CDR3 residues: CAWSSGTTYEQYF. The CDR3, as DNA: TGTGCCTGGAGTAGCGGTACAACTTACGAGCAGTACTTC. The rearrangement links TRBV30 to TRBJ2-7; a weak D match, TRBD2 (5 bases). The CDR3 contains 13 residues. Germline-derived CDR1 and CDR2 are GTSNPN and SVGIG (reference sequence). V was trimmed by 2 bases and J by 4 bases, leaving 12 bases between them.

The V gene is TRBV9, the J gene TRBJ1-6, with a weak D call TRBD1 (5 bases). CDR3 length equals 12 residues. The V gene lost 2 bases and the J gene lost 14 bases, with 11 bases spanning the gap. Germline V gene lookup returns CDR1 SGDLS and CDR2 YYNGEE. The CDR3 spells CASSVAGGSLHF. The CDR3 coding sequence is TGTGCCAGCAGCGTGGCGGGGGGGTCCCTCCACTTT.